This TCR beta chain was identified during a study of beta chain features in type 1 diabetes. Overall study context: Examination covered roughly 100,000,000 sorted cells spanning all samples.

Study-level points and caveats: Moderately but significantly shorter TCRB CDR3s were found in Type 1 diabetes patients in all four CD4+ subsets. Cells with high TCR expression could be over-represented when cDNA is sequenced. Within the patient group, naive, central memory and Treg TCRB repertoires appeared more similar to each other than within healthy donors.

About this clone itself: Its target is unknown.

Researchers reported sorting CD4+ naive, central memory, regulatory and stem cell-like memory cells via CD45RO/CCR7/CD25/CD127/CD95/CD27. V shed 3 bases and J shed 5 bases, with 14 bases lying between them. Germline V gene lookup returns CDR1 MNHEY and CDR2 SMNVEV (reference sequence). The CDR3 totals 15 residues. The sequenced template was cDNA made from the entire isolated RNA. Measured with immunoSEQ multiplex PCR; TCRdb has only the in-frame clones, and not every one. The data contain 500,000 to 650,000 clones, around 12% of them singletons. The receptor was derived from a man aged 25 to 45 with type 1 diabetes. V and J are TRBV27 and TRBJ2-4, with D possibly matching TRBD2 (7 bases). Sequencing was performed on naive CD4+ T cells from blood. The CDR3 spells CASSFRGGQENIQYF. CDR3 in DNA: TGTGCCAGCAGTTTTAGGGGGGGTCAGGAAAACATTCAGTACTTC.